The 30 T cell receptor beta chains reported below all come from one sample, sequenced in a study of cytomegalovirus exposure and HLA in healthy donors. 13 Jbeta primers and 60 Vbeta primers were used for the PCR. Sequencing was performed with immunoSEQ multiplex PCR; in TCRdb, only in-frame clones are kept and a portion is missing. Of 100,000 or so clones listed, 76% were seen once; the top ten hold over 3.5%. Specimen: PBMCs. These receptors were collected from a woman between 50 and 59 years old in good health and CMV-seropositive.

The chain combines TRBV4-2 with TRBJ2-1, with 10 bases aligning to TRBD1. The CDR3 length is 17 residues. The trim removed 0 bases at V and 1 base at J, leaving 3 bases unmatched. Germline V CDR1 and CDR2: LGHNA, YNFKEQ. Written as DNA, the CDR3 is TGTGCCAGCAGCCAAGATCGGACAGGGGGATCCTACAATGAGCAGTTCTTC. It translates to CASSQDRTGGSYNEQFF.

This sequence joins TRBV30 and TRBJ2-3; D unclear. Trimming pared 2 bases from V and 1 base from J, leaving 13 bases between. The CDR3 runs 15 residues. Per germline, CDR1 GTSNPN and CDR2 SVGIG (reference sequence). The CDR3 DNA follows: TGTGCCTGGAGTAGGCTTTTAGGAGGCACAGATACGCAGTATTTT. This sequence encodes CAWSRLLGGTDTQYF.

The rearrangement uses TRBV5-8 and TRBJ1-2; no definite D call. The CDR3 is made up of 14 amino acids. Per germline, CDR1 SGHTS and CDR2 YDEGEE. V was clipped by 2 bases and J by 4 bases, with 12 bases between them. In nucleotides, the CDR3 is TGTGCCAGCAGCTTTGGACCCCGGGGCTATGGCTACACCTTC. It specifies CASSFGPRGYGYTF. The whole variable domain, remainder taken from reference TRBV5-8 and TRBJ1-2, is EAGVTQSPTHLIKTRGQQATLRCSPISGHTSVYWYQQALGLGLQFLLWYDEGEERNRGNFPPRFSGRQFPNYSSELNVNALELEDSALYLCASSFGPRGYGYTFGSGTRLTVV.

The V gene is TRBV14, the J gene TRBJ2-5; 9 bases are a match to TRBD2. Germline trimming cut 5 bases from V and 5 bases from J; bases unmatched to any gene: 3. In germline, CDR1 is SGHDN, CDR2 FVKESK. The CDR3 has 13 amino acids. The CDR3 DNA follows: TGTGCCAGCAGCTTTAGCGGGGGCGAGACCCAGTACTTC. It codes for CASSFSGGETQYF.

The chain is built from TRBV6-1 and TRBJ2-1; possible D gene TRBD2, 5 bases. Trimming removed 7 bases from V and 3 bases from J, with 10 bases in between. The germline CDR1 and CDR2 sequences are MNHNS and SASEGT. This CDR3 region has 13 residues. The CDR3, as DNA: TGTGCCAGCACTTTAGCGTACTACAATGAGCAGTTCTTC. This sequence encodes CASTLAYYNEQFF.

This chain uses TRBV14 with TRBJ1-1, with TRBD1 identical over 9 bases. V shed 5 bases and J 1 base; nucleotides not matched to a gene: 8. Germline CDR1 is SGHDN and CDR2 is FVKESK. The CDR3 is 16 residues long. CDR3 loop: CASSFRDRDPNTEAFF. Here the CDR3 DNA reads TGTGCCAGCAGCTTCCGGGACAGGGACCCGAACACTGAAGCTTTCTTT.

The chain has TRBV25-1 and TRBJ1-1; 9 nucleotides match TRBD1. The CDR3 spans 15 residues. V dropped 6 bases and J dropped 4; count of bases not matched to a gene: 9. Germline V gene data show CDR1 as MGHDK and CDR2 as SYGVNS. The CDR3 nucleotides read TGTGCCAGCAGCCCTACAGGACAGGGGAGCACTGAAGCTTTCTTT. This sequence encodes CASSPTGQGSTEAFF.

The chain combines TRBV29-1 with TRBJ2-1, with 9 bases that match TRBD1. Germline V lookup: CDR1 SQVTM, CDR2 ANQGSEA. The CDR3 runs 15 residues. V was clipped by 5 bases and J by 2 bases; unmatched bases: 7. The CDR3 spells CSVYPRDRAYNEQFF. In nucleotides, the CDR3 is TGCAGCGTTTACCCCCGGGACAGGGCCTACAATGAGCAGTTCTTC.

This chain connects TRBV2 to TRBJ1-1; 9 bases agree with TRBD1. This CDR3 contains 15 residues. Trimming cost V 6 bases and J 5 bases; bases outside gene matches: 10. CDR1 is SNHLY and CDR2 is FYNNEI in the germline V gene. CDR3 region: CASRARDREGTEAFF. CDR3 sequence (DNA): TGTGCCAGCAGAGCGCGGGACAGGGAGGGGACTGAAGCTTTCTTT.

CDR3 sequence reads: CASSLGQGENNEQFF. CDR3 in DNA: TGTGCCAGCAGCTTGGGACAGGGAGAAAACAATGAGCAGTTCTTC. The rearrangement joins TRBV5-4 to TRBJ2-1; 7 positions agree with TRBD1. Germline V gene lookup returns CDR1 SGHNT and CDR2 YYREEE (reference sequence). The CDR3 has 15 amino acids. The V segment lost 0 bases and the J segment 5 bases; nucleotides outside the gene matches: 5.

The V call is TRBV18, the J call TRBJ1-5; a weak D match, TRBD1 (5 bases). The CDR3 has 14 residues. V gave up 6 bases and J gave up 0 bases, with 9 bases separating them. Looked up from germline, CDR1 is KGHSH and CDR2 is LQKENI. CDR3 loop: CASSTADSNQPQHF. The CDR3 DNA follows: TGTGCCAGCTCGACAGCCGATAGCAATCAGCCCCAGCATTTT.

The chain combines TRBV6-5 with TRBJ2-7, with D perhaps TRBD2 (6 bases). Trimming removed 2 bases at V and 4 bases at J, with 12 bases between. The CDR3 consists of 14 residues. Germline V gene sequence: CDR1 MNHEY, CDR2 SVGAGI. The CDR3 DNA reads as TGTGCCAGCAGTTACCTCCCGGGGGTGTACGAGCAGTACTTC. Amino acids: CASSYLPGVYEQYF.

In this sample, this clone turned up a few times. The rearrangement links TRBV27 to TRBJ1-5, with D possibly matching TRBD1 (5 bases). The V end was cut by 3 bases, the J end by 0 bases, with 15 bases between. This CDR3 region has 17 residues. The germline V gene has CDR1 MNHEY and CDR2 SMNVEV (reference sequence). The DNA for the CDR3 is TGTGCCAGCAGTTTCAGGGCAGCTGTTTATAGCAATCAGCCCCAGCATTTT. Translation: CASSFRAAVYSNQPQHF.

The chain employs TRBV11-1 and TRBJ2-1, with TRBD1 matching 7 bases. Germline V gives CDR1 SGHAT, CDR2 FQDESV (reference sequence). The J segment lost 5 bases and the V segment lost 5 bases, leaving 3 bases of the junction unmatched. This CDR3 is 13 amino acids long. The CDR3 reads CASSLDRDNEQFF. DNA for the CDR3: TGTGCCAGCAGCCTTGACAGGGACAATGAGCAGTTCTTC.

This chain joins TRBV27 and TRBJ1-5, with a tentative D call TRBD1 (5 bases). The V end lost 5 bases, the J end lost 3 bases, and 14 bases lay between the germline ends. Germline CDR1 reads MNHEY; CDR2 reads SMNVEV (reference sequence). This CDR3 is built from 15 residues. In nucleotides, the CDR3 is TGTGCCAGCAGTCCCGGACACCTAGTCAATCAGCCCCAGCATTTT. Residues: CASSPGHLVNQPQHF.

The chain uses TRBV25-1 and TRBJ2-7, with 11 positions matching TRBD2. The germline V gene has CDR1 MGHDK and CDR2 SYGVNS. The V gene end was trimmed by 1 base and the J gene end by 0 bases; junction bases not matched to a gene: 5. CDR3 size: 17 residues. The CDR3 nucleotides are TGTGCCAGCAGTGAATGGGCTAGCGGGAGGTTCTCCTACGAGCAGTACTTC. It is translated as CASSEWASGRFSYEQYF.

Worth noting for this clone: This same CDR3 is encoded by further DNA sequences in the sample. The CDR3 spells CASSNLKKRPQRSNQPQHF. The CDR3 bases are TGTGCCAGCAGCAATCTTAAGAAGCGGCCCCAAAGAAGCAATCAGCCCCAGCATTTT. This chain connects TRBV21-1 to TRBJ1-5. TRBV21-1 is a pseudogene segment. This CDR3 comprises 19 residues.

This clone was recorded once. V is TRBV5-1 and J is TRBJ2-5; the D gene is possibly TRBD2 (5 bases). Germline CDR1 SGHRS, CDR2 YFSETQ. The CDR3 runs 11 residues. V lost 7 bases and J 3 bases, leaving 7 bases between the germline ends. This CDR3 reads CASPGKETQYF. The CDR3 DNA follows: TGCGCCAGCCCCGGGAAAGAGACCCAGTACTTC.

The chain recombines TRBV10-2 with TRBJ2-7, with a weak D call TRBD2 (5 bases). The CDR3 has 15 amino acids. The ends were cut back, 3 bases at V and 4 bases at J, with 16 bases in the middle. Germline V gene lookup returns CDR1 WSHSY and CDR2 SAAADI. The DNA of the CDR3 is TGCGCCAGCAGTGACCCCGGGGTATCCAAATACGAGCAGTACTTC. This gives the protein CASSDPGVSKYEQYF.

The chain uses TRBV13 and TRBJ1-1, with 9 bases identical to TRBD1. The germline CDR1 and CDR2 sequences are PRHDT and FYEKMQ (reference sequence). The ends lost 11 bases at V and 8 bases at J; junction bases unmatched: 12. The CDR3 has 13 residues. The CDR3, as DNA: TGTGCCTGCCGCGAACAGGGGGCCGGGGAAGCTTTCTTT. It specifies CACREQGAGEAFF.

The genes are TRBV4-1 and TRBJ2-5, with 9 bases aligning to TRBD2. The CDR3 has 14 amino acids. Per germline, CDR1 MGHRA and CDR2 YSYEKL. V was clipped by 1 base and J by 3 bases; unmatched bases: 0. The CDR3 protein is CASSQGLAEETQYF. Written as DNA, the CDR3 is TGCGCCAGCAGCCAAGGACTAGCGGAAGAGACCCAGTACTTC.

The table lists this clone with a count of one. The chain couples TRBV5-1 to TRBJ1-2; TRBD1 matches 7 bases. With 7 bases clipped from V and 2 bases from J, the junction kept 8 bases outside the gene matches. Germline CDR1 SGHRS, CDR2 YFSETQ. The CDR3 is made up of 14 amino acids. CDR3 in DNA: TGCGCCAGCCGAACCGGACAGGCCAACTATGGCTACACCTTC. Its protein product is CASRTGQANYGYTF.

The chain employs TRBV5-1 and TRBJ2-5; 8 bases align to TRBD1. CDR1 and CDR2 (germline): SGHRS, YFSETQ. This CDR3 is 16 amino acids long. V dropped 2 bases and J dropped 3; count of bases not matched to a gene: 9. The CDR3 nucleotides are TGCGCCAGCAGCTTTCAGCCAGGGGGCTGGGAAGAGACCCAGTACTTC. Its translation: CASSFQPGGWEETQYF.

The gene calls are TRBV9 and TRBJ1-3, with D perhaps TRBD1 (6 bases). Per germline, CDR1 SGDLS and CDR2 YYNGEE. Trimming left V 3 bases short and J 4 bases short, with 11 bases between. The CDR3 sequence is 14 residues long. The chain's CDR3 is CASSGTGGGNTIYF. The CDR3 bases are TGTGCCAGCAGCGGTACTGGGGGCGGAAACACCATATATTTT.

A single count supports this clone. CDR3 sequence: CASSPRASGGPSTDTQYF. In nucleotides, the CDR3 is TGTGCCAGCAGCCCACGGGCTAGCGGGGGGCCATCCACAGATACGCAGTATTTT. The chain links TRBV5-5 to TRBJ2-3, with 11 bases aligning to TRBD2. The CDR3 extends over 18 amino acids. Germline V CDR1 and CDR2: SGHKS, YYEKEE (reference sequence). The V segment lost 4 bases and the J segment 2 bases; nucleotides outside the gene matches: 12.

The gene calls are TRBV25-1 and TRBJ2-2, with D perhaps TRBD2 (6 bases). Germline CDR1 is MGHDK and CDR2 is SYGVNS. Between the trimmed V and J ends, which lost 3 bases and 2 bases, there was a span of 13 bases. The CDR3 is 16 residues long. DNA for the CDR3: TGTGCCAGCAGTGATCCGAGGACTACAAACACCGGGGAGCTGTTTTTT. It is translated as CASSDPRTTNTGELFF.

This rearrangement joins TRBV27 to TRBJ2-7; D perhaps matches TRBD2 (5 bases). The V and J ends lost 4 bases and 4 bases respectively, with 11 bases between them. The CDR3 extends over 13 amino acids. Germline loops: CDR1 MNHEY, CDR2 SMNVEV (reference sequence). The CDR3 sequence: CASSSPGFYEQYF. Written as DNA, the CDR3 is TGTGCCAGCAGTTCCCCGGGATTTTACGAGCAGTACTTC.

The V call is TRBV4-1, the J call TRBJ2-1; 9 nucleotides line up with TRBD2. V dropped 1 base and J dropped 9; count of bases not matched to a gene: 10. Germline V gene lookup returns CDR1 MGHRA and CDR2 YSYEKL. This CDR3 has 16 residues. CDR3 nucleotides: TGCGCCAGCAGCCAAGTTGGGACTAGCAGTTTCCGTGAGCAGTTCTTC. It specifies CASSQVGTSSFREQFF.

The J gene is TRBJ1-5, the V gene TRBV9; D gene ambiguous. Trimming left V 0 bases short and J 0 bases short, with 7 bases between. CDR1 is SGDLS and CDR2 is YYNGEE in the germline V gene. The CDR3 covers 15 residues. The CDR3 region has the DNA TGTGCCAGCAGCGTAGGAGGGAATAGCAATCAGCCCCAGCATTTT. As protein: CASSVGGNSNQPQHF.

The chain is built from TRBV15 and TRBJ2-7; 7 positions match TRBD1. The CDR3 is made up of 15 amino acids. Looked up from germline, CDR1 is LNHNV and CDR2 is YYDKDF (reference sequence). V was clipped by 9 bases and J by 0 bases; unmatched bases: 11. The CDR3 sequence is CATLDPGQSSYEQYF. The DNA for the CDR3 is TGTGCCACACTAGATCCGGGACAGAGCTCCTACGAGCAGTACTTC.